These 5 T cell receptor beta chains share one sample of origin, sequenced in a study of identical twins. TCRdb analysed the 5' RACE reads with MiXCR anew, one entry per CDR3 protein. The sample comprises 350,000 to 400,000 distinct CDR3 sequences, 9% of which are singletons, and roughly 8.9% rests with the top ten. The specimen was naive T cells sorted from blood. The receptors were gathered from a woman aged 45-59 years in good health.

This clonotype appeared a few times. This sequence joins TRBV7-3 and TRBJ2-1; 10 positions match TRBD2. CDR3 length: 18 amino acids. CDR1 and CDR2 from the germline V gene are SGHTA and FQGTGA. Unmatched junction bases numbered 10, after V lost 5 bases and J lost 0 bases. The CDR3 nucleotides are TGTGCCAGCAGCCTTCTAGCGGGAGCTATGGCCTCCTACAATGAGCAGTTCTTC. Translation gives CASSLLAGAMASYNEQFF. The variable domain in full, with the rest retrieved from reference TRBV7-3 and TRBJ2-1, is GAGVSQTPSNKVTEKGKYVELRCDPISGHTALYWYRQSLGQGPEFLIYFQGTGAADDSGLPNDRFFAVRPEGSVSTLKIQRTERGDSAVYLCASSLLAGAMASYNEQFFGPGTRLTVL.

This clonotype has a handful of counts. The gene calls are TRBV6-5 and TRBJ2-1; 11 bases are a match to TRBD2. Germline V CDR1 and CDR2: MNHEY, SVGAGI. This CDR3 is built from 14 residues. Losses at the gene ends were 10 bases for V and 10 bases for J; bases not matched to a gene: 12. In DNA, the CDR3 is TGTGCCACTCGACTAGCGGGGATGCCCCCGGAGCAGTTCTTC. Translation gives CATRLAGMPPEQFF.

This clonotype has a handful of counts. J is TRBJ2-2 and V is TRBV27; TRBD2 agrees at 8 bases. The CDR3 extends over 15 amino acids. CDR1 and CDR2 from the germline V gene are MNHEY and SMNVEV (reference sequence). V trimming: 3 bases; J trimming: 7 bases; junction bases outside the gene matches: 7. As DNA, the CDR3 is TGTGCCAGCAGTTTTGAGGGCGGGAGGAGCGGGGAGCTGTTTTTT. It translates to CASSFEGGRSGELFF.

V usage is TRBV20-1 and J usage is TRBJ2-1; a weak D match, TRBD2 (6 bases). This CDR3 region has 17 residues. V lost 1 base to trimming and J lost 0 bases, with 16 bases between them. Per the germline V gene, CDR1 is DFQATT and CDR2 is SNEGSKA (reference sequence). The CDR3 sequence is CSARVFSSVSSYNEQFF. The CDR3 DNA reads TGCAGTGCTAGAGTCTTTTCTAGCGTCAGCTCCTACAATGAGCAGTTCTTC.

A few counts support this clonotype. The chain is built from TRBV29-1 and TRBJ2-1; perhaps TRBD2 as D (5 bases). Looked up from germline, CDR1 is SQVTM and CDR2 is ANQGSEA. V dropped 4 bases and J dropped 2 bases, with 12 bases sitting between them. The length of the CDR3 is 14 residues. CDR3 DNA: TGCAGCGTTGGGGCGGGCATTACCTACAATGAGCAGTTCTTC. This sequence encodes CSVGAGITYNEQFF.